Listed here are 13 T cell receptor beta chains from one sample, sequenced in a study of liver allograft versus peripheral blood T cells. Study background: Transplanted-liver T cell receptor repertoires were compared with recipients' peripheral blood repertoires.

TCRdb recomputed calls from the reads with MiXCR, one row per CDR3 protein. The profile shows some 6,000 distinct CDR3 sequences, more than 15% of them singletons. The receptors were sampled from a human patient who had a liver transplant. T cells may partly derive from the graft donor.

In this sample, this clonotype is medium-sized. V usage is TRBV6-6 and J usage is TRBJ1-1; maybe TRBD1 (6 bases). The CDR3 contains 14 residues. Trimming removed 6 bases from V and 0 bases from J, with 11 bases in between. The germline V gene has CDR1 MNHNY and CDR2 SVGAGI (reference sequence). CDR3 in DNA: TGTGCCAGCAGAACCGGGACACTGAACACTGAAGCTTTCTTT. Encoded protein: CASRTGTLNTEAFF.

Comments on this clonotype: Being one base from a much bigger clone, this may be a read error. The chain couples TRBV28 to TRBJ1-5; D gene ambiguous. The CDR3 extends over 15 amino acids. Trimming took off 1 base at V and 0 bases at J, with 7 bases between the two ends. Germline values: CDR1 MDHEN, CDR2 SYDVKM. CDR3 residues: CASSLFQYSNQPQHF. In DNA form, the CDR3 reads TGTGCCAGCAGTTTATTTCAGTATAGCAATCAGCCCCAGCATTTT.

This clonotype has a count of ten or more. The V gene is TRBV24-1, the J gene TRBJ2-3; 9 bases are a match to TRBD1. J gave up 1 base and V 7 bases, and 2 bases lay outside the gene matches. This CDR3 is 14 amino acids long. Germline V gene data show CDR1 as KGHDR and CDR2 as SFDVKD. Written as DNA, the CDR3 is TGTGCCACCAGCCGGACAGGGGGCACAGATACGCAGTATTTT. Its translation: CATSRTGGTDTQYF.

This clonotype was found a few times. The chain combines TRBV6-5 with TRBJ2-7; TRBD1 might be the D (6 bases). Germline CDR1 reads MNHEY; CDR2 reads SVGAGI. The CDR3 has 14 amino acids. Trimming removed 6 bases from V and 2 bases from J, with 14 bases in between. This CDR3 is CASSVDDRTYEQYF. Here the CDR3 DNA reads TGTGCCAGCAGCGTTGATGACAGGACCTACGAGCAGTACTTC.

Here the CDR3 DNA reads TGTGCCAGCAGCCAGGGACAGAACTACAATGAGCAGTTCTTC. Encoded protein: CASSQGQNYNEQFF. V is TRBV9 and J is TRBJ2-1, with TRBD1 identical over 7 bases. CDR1 is SGDLS, CDR2 YYNGEE, per germline. CDR3 length: 14 amino acids. The ends lost 4 bases at V and 3 bases at J; junction bases unmatched: 4. The full variable domain, its missing parts supplied by reference TRBV9 and TRBJ2-1, is DSGVTQTPKHLITATGQRVTLRCSPRSGDLSVYWYQQSLDQGLQFLIQYYNGEERAKGNILERFSAQQFPDLHSELNLSSLELGDSALYFCASSQGQNYNEQFFGPGTRLTVL.

This clonotype was counted at least ten times. The chain has TRBV30 and TRBJ1-2; a weak D match, TRBD1 (5 bases). Per germline, CDR1 GTSNPN and CDR2 SVGIG (reference sequence). V was cut by 3 bases and J by 3 bases, with 20 bases left in between. The CDR3 runs to 16 residues. The CDR3 reads CAWSGIRPREDYGYTF. CDR3 nucleotides: TGTGCCTGGAGCGGAATTCGTCCCAGGGAAGACTATGGCTACACCTTC.

By sample fraction, this clonotype is medium-sized. This chain connects TRBV5-6 to TRBJ2-3; 10 bases agree with TRBD2. The germline V gene encodes CDR1 SGHDT and CDR2 YYEEEE. The ends lost 3 bases at V and 2 bases at J; junction bases unmatched: 15. There are 19 residues in the CDR3. CDR3 DNA: TGTGCCAGCAGCTGGGGGGCGGTTCTAGCGGGGGTAGACACAGATACGCAGTATTTT. It codes for CASSWGAVLAGVDTDTQYF.

This clonotype was counted between two and nine times. The chain is built from TRBV30 and TRBJ2-5; D might be TRBD2 (5 bases). The germline gives CDR1 GTSNPN, CDR2 SVGIG (reference sequence). Trimming removed 0 bases from V and 9 bases from J, with 8 bases in between. This CDR3 is 11 amino acids long. The CDR3: CAWSVSGAQYF. CDR3 coding DNA: TGTGCCTGGAGTGTATCCGGGGCCCAGTACTTC.

Note on this clonotype: A much larger clonotype is one base distant, so this may be a read error. The chain couples TRBV6-5 to TRBJ2-3, with 8 bases identical to TRBD2. This CDR3 spans 16 amino acids. Germline V gives CDR1 MNHEY, CDR2 SVGAGI. The CDR3 is CASSSGLVGVTDTKYF. The CDR3 region has the DNA TGTGCCAGCAGTTCGGGACTAGTTGGGGTCACAGATACGAAGTATTTT.

A remark on this clonotype: This could be a read error, since a much larger clone is one nucleotide away. The chain recombines TRBV10-3 with TRBJ2-7; D tentatively reads TRBD1 or TRBD2 (5 bases each). CDR3 length: 14 residues. Germline CDR1 reads ENHRY; CDR2 reads SYGVKD. V was pared by 6 bases and J by 5 bases, with 17 bases between. The chain's CDR3 is CAISAGGRGDEQYF. The DNA for the CDR3 is TGTGCCATCAGCGCTGGGGGAAGAGGTGACGAGCAGTACTTC.

By its share, this clonotype is medium-sized (0.01 to 0.1%). The gene calls are TRBV19 and TRBJ2-2; 8 positions match TRBD2. In germline, CDR1 is LNHDA, CDR2 SQIVND (reference sequence). The CDR3 has 14 amino acids. The trim removed 5 bases at V and 3 bases at J, leaving 2 bases unmatched. CDR3 DNA: TGTGCCAGTAGTCGGACTAGCCACACCGGGGAGCTGTTTTTT. Translated, it gives CASSRTSHTGELFF.

This clonotype is termed medium-sized. This rearrangement joins TRBV6-6 to TRBJ1-1; 11 bases match TRBD1. Per the germline V gene, CDR1 is MNHNY and CDR2 is SVGAGI (reference sequence). There are 15 residues in the CDR3. V was clipped by 7 bases and J by 1 base; unmatched bases: 5. CDR3 amino acids: CASIKDRGRNTEAFF. The CDR3 nucleotides are TGTGCCAGCATTAAGGACAGGGGGCGGAACACTGAAGCTTTCTTT.

The rearrangement joins TRBV11-2 to TRBJ1-6, with TRBD1 matching 9 bases. V lost 5 bases, J lost 7 bases, and 3 bases stayed unmatched. The V gene's germline CDR1 is SGHAT and CDR2 FQNNGV. The CDR3 has 14 residues. The CDR3 DNA reads TGTGCCAGCAGCGAACAGGGGGCGAATTCACCCCTCCACTTT. Protein: CASSEQGANSPLHF.